Listed below are T cell receptor beta chains from one sample, sequenced in a study of patients and donors after allogeneic stem cell transplantation. MiXCR, run by TCRdb on the RT-PCR reads, gives a single entry per CDR3 protein. This table has about a million distinct CDR3 sequences, approximately 18% appearing once. The sample consisted of blood, either unsorted or a sorted T cell fraction (not recorded which). These receptors were obtained from a human donor who was either an allogeneic HSCT recipient or a stem cell or donor lymphocyte infusion donor (not recorded which). It is not recorded whose cells these are; they may come from a transplant donor. Both conserved end residues are part of each CDR3. The D gene is left open where the match is weak. Some rows mark clone size as missing; the rest say once, few, many or name a class of expanded clone.

V	D	J	size	DNA	CDR3
TRBV7-9	NA	TRBJ2-1	NA	TGTGCCAGCAGTTTGACACGCGGCGATGAGCAGTTCTTC	CASSLTRGDEQFF
TRBV29-1	TRBD1	TRBJ1-2	NA	TGCAGCGTTGATAAAGGACAGGGCGAGAGGGGCTACACCTTC	CSVDKGQGERGYTF
TRBV5-4	TRBD2	TRBJ2-1	NA	TGTGCCAGCTTCAGTGGGGGGGATGCTGAGCAGTTCTTC	CASFSGGDAEQFF
TRBV7-8	NA	TRBJ2-5	NA	TGTGCCAGCAGCCCACAGGGTACCCGACCGCAAGAGACCCAGTACTTC	CASSPQGTRPQETQYF
TRBV6-5	NA	TRBJ2-2	NA	TGTGCCAGCAGTTGGTCCAGGCTATCCACCGGGGAGCTGTTTTTT	CASSWSRLSTGELFF
TRBV7-9	NA	TRBJ2-5	NA	TGTGCCAGCACCTCTCCGGGCCAAGAGACCCAGTACTTC	CASTSPGQETQYF
TRBV29-1	NA	TRBJ2-7	NA	TGCAGCGTTGAAGTCGCCTCCTACGAGCAGTACTTC	CSVEVASYEQYF
TRBV5-1	TRBD2	TRBJ2-3	few	TGCGCCAGCACCCGAATTGAGCGGGAGGTCTCAGATACGCAGTATTTT	CASTRIEREVSDTQYF
TRBV20-1	TRBD1	TRBJ1-2	NA	TGCAGTGCTAGGGACAGGCCTGGCTACACCTTC	CSARDRPGYTF
TRBV11-2	TRBD2	TRBJ2-3	NA	TGTGCCAGCAGCCCACGTGGGACTAGCGGGGGCCGCACAGATACGCAGTATTTT	CASSPRGTSGGRTDTQYF
TRBV5-1	TRBD2	TRBJ2-5	NA	TGCGCCAGCAGCTTGCCAGCGGGGGAGGAGACCCAGTACTTC	CASSLPAGEETQYF
TRBV25-1	NA	TRBJ1-3	NA	TGTGCCAGCAGAGACCGCCTAGGTGGAAACACCATATATTTT	CASRDRLGGNTIYF
TRBV7-9	NA	TRBJ2-4	few	TGTGCCAGCAGCGCAAGAATCAGCATTCAGTACTTC	CASSARISIQYF
TRBV4-1	TRBD2	TRBJ2-7	NA	TGCGCCAGCAGCCAATGGGAAGGGACTAGAGGTTCCCACGAGCAGTACTTC	CASSQWEGTRGSHEQYF
TRBV27	NA	TRBJ2-5	NA	TGTGCCAGCAGTCGTGCGGGTCAGCAAGAGACCCAGTACTTC	CASSRAGQQETQYF
TRBV7-9	NA	TRBJ2-3	few	TGTGCCAGCAGCTTTGGAGGGAGGTGGGGAGATACGCAGTATTTT	CASSFGGRWGDTQYF
TRBV5-6	NA	TRBJ2-3	NA	TGTGCCAGCAGCTTGAATGGGGGGCGCACAACAGATACGCAGTATTTT	CASSLNGGRTTDTQYF
TRBV27	TRBD1	TRBJ1-5	NA	TGTGCCAGCGGACAGGGGGCGCGACAGCCCCAGCATTTT	CASGQGARQPQHF
TRBV5-1	TRBD1	TRBJ2-1	few	TGCGCCAGCAGCGAGGGGGCCAAGGGAATTGTCTACAATGAGCAGTTCTTC	CASSEGAKGIVYNEQFF
TRBV2	NA	TRBJ2-3	NA	TGTGCCAGCAGGTTACTAGGGGGGGCAGATACGCAGTATTTT	CASRLLGGADTQYF
TRBV7-9	NA	TRBJ1-3	NA	TGTGCCAGCAGCTTAAATCCCCCCCGTAGGGAAGGAAACACCATATATTTT	CASSLNPPRREGNTIYF
TRBV12-5	NA	TRBJ1-1	NA	TGTGCTAGTGGTTTGGCATTAAACAGGGTGGACACTGAAGCTTTCTTT	CASGLALNRVDTEAFF
TRBV5-1	NA	TRBJ1-1	NA	TGCGCCAGCAGCACTTGGGGGGGTAGTGAAGCTTTCTTT	CASSTWGGSEAFF
TRBV20-1	NA	TRBJ2-5	NA	TGCAGTGCTAGCAAACTCCAAGAGACCCAGTACTTC	CSASKLQETQYF
TRBV5-1	NA	TRBJ1-2	few	TGCGCCAGCAGCTCGGTACAGGGCAGCTATGGCTACACCTTC	CASSSVQGSYGYTF
TRBV6-5	NA	TRBJ2-1	few	TGTGCCAGCAGTTACGACCGAGTGAGGAATGAGCAGTTCTTC	CASSYDRVRNEQFF